The clone carrying this T cell receptor (beta chain) occurred a few times. Its antigen is still unknown. Trimming removed 6 bases from V and 3 bases from J, with 9 bases in between. The CDR3 sequence is 12 residues long. Germline V gene lookup returns CDR1 MNHNS and CDR2 SASEGT. These data originate in a study of early T cells in non-severe SARS-CoV-2 infection. Overall study context: Unsorted whole blood bulk RNA was sequenced, with unpaired chains.

Molecules of cDNA were individually given unique molecular identifiers that were attached to them. Each CDR3 protein is one row after TCRdb ran MiXCR on the 5' RACE reads. The sample shows 70,000 to 75,000 distinct CDR3 sequences, around 12% of them seen only once. Overall study results and limits: Anti-spike CD8 specificities were favored by VDJdb matching, whose results missed private and CD4 specificities.

V is TRBV6-1 and J is TRBJ2-7; D is possibly TRBD1 (6 bases). The sequenced sample consisted of whole blood. The source is an adult who was a healthcare worker with PCR-confirmed SARS-CoV-2 infection or an uninfected control (not recorded which). The CDR3 DNA reads TGTGCCAGCAGCACAGGGTTCTACGAGCAGTACTTC. It specifies CASSTGFYEQYF.